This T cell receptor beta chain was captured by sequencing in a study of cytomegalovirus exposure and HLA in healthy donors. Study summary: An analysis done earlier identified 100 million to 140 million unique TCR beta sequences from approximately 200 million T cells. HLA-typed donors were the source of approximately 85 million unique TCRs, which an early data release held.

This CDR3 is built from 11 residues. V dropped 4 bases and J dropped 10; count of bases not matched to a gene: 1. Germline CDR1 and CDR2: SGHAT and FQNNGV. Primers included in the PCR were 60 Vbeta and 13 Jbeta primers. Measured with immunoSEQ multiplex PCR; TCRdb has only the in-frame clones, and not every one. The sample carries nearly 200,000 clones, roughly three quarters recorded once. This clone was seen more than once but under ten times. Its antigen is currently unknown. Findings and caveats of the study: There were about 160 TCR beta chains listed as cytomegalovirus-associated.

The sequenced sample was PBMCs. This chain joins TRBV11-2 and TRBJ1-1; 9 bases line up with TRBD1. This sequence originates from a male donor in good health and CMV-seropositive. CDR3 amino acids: CASSSGQGAFF. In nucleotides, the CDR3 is TGTGCCAGCAGCTCGGGACAGGGAGCTTTCTTT.